This T cell receptor beta chain was obtained from a study of cytomegalovirus exposure and HLA in healthy donors. General study results and limits: The study had only CMV serostatus as immune exposure information.

Germline V gene lookup returns CDR1 SGHVS and CDR2 FNYEAQ. Trimming took 10 bases from V and 3 from J, leaving 12 bases between them. The CDR3 runs 12 residues. In its sample, this clone was seen a few times. Its cognate antigen is unknown. Both 60 Vbeta primers and 13 Jbeta primers went into the PCR. TCRdb's table, derived via immunoSEQ multiplex PCR, lists solely in-frame clones and lacks some. Counted here are around 150,000 clones, 77% occurring once; the ten biggest clones make up around 3%. This sequence originates from a woman aged 40-49 years in good health and CMV-seropositive. Sequenced sample: PBMCs. The chain joins TRBV7-6 to TRBJ1-2; D perhaps matches TRBD1 (5 bases). As DNA, the CDR3 is TGTGCCACCCGGAGCAGGGACTATGGCTACACCTTC. This codes for CATRSRDYGYTF.